The 23 T cell receptor beta chains below all came from one sample that was sequenced in a study of blood T cell repertoires in COVID-19. Sequencing used immunoSEQ multiplex PCR; TCRdb keeps in-frame clones, though not all of them. Here the sample spans about 200,000 clones, about 80% being singletons. Input material: PBMCs or T cells enriched from blood (not recorded which). The receptors derive from an older woman with acute COVID-19.

In this sample, this clone turned up a few times. A junction boundary mismatches the germline segment, possibly from a read error. J is TRBJ2-5 and V is TRBV2; the match to TRBD1 covers 8 bases. This CDR3 is built from 13 residues. CDR1 is SNHLY, CDR2 FYNNEI, per germline. In nucleotides, the CDR3 is TGTGCCAGCAGTGATGCTCCGACAGGGGCCGGGGACTTC. As protein: CASSDAPTGAGDF.

The chain recombines TRBV7-9 with TRBJ1-4; TRBD1 aligns across 8 bases. V gave up 5 bases and J gave up 0 bases; unmatched junction bases: 14. The CDR3 is made up of 19 amino acids. In germline, CDR1 is SEHNR, CDR2 FQNEAQ (reference sequence). CDR3 loop: CASSRLGQVGFTTNEKLFF. The CDR3 DNA reads TGTGCCAGCAGCCGGTTGGGACAGGTTGGGTTTACAACTAATGAAAAACTGTTTTTT.

This clone has only a few counts. The J gene is TRBJ2-1, the V gene TRBV12-3 or TRBV12-4, with 7 bases identical to TRBD1. V lost 6 bases and J lost 7; bases outside the gene matches: 3. The CDR3 consists of 12 residues. The CDR3: CASSPQGNEQFF. The CDR3 nucleotides read TGTGCCAGCAGCCCACAGGGGAATGAGCAGTTCTTC.

The rearrangement joins TRBV6-4 to TRBJ1-6; D is perhaps TRBD1 (6 bases). The CDR3 length is 14 residues. Germline CDR1 reads MRHNA; CDR2 reads SNTAGT. The germline V and J ends were trimmed by 6 bases and 10 bases, with 16 bases remaining between them. In DNA form, the CDR3 reads TGTGCCAGCAGGGAAAGGGCAGGGGAATCACCCCTCCACTTT. Encoded protein: CASRERAGESPLHF.

V gene TRBV30 combines with J gene TRBJ2-5, with TRBD2 matching over 8 bases. J was trimmed by 6 bases and V by 2 bases; bases with no gene match: 8. The CDR3 length is 14 residues. Per germline, CDR1 GTSNPN and CDR2 SVGIG (reference sequence). In DNA, the CDR3 is TGTGCCTGGAGTAAGGCGGGGGGAAAGAAGACCCAGTACTTC. It specifies CAWSKAGGKKTQYF.

The V call is TRBV6-5, the J call TRBJ1-6; 10 nucleotides align to TRBD1. Germline V CDR1 and CDR2: MNHEY, SVGAGI. The CDR3 length is 14 residues. V shed 6 bases, J shed 9 bases, and the junction held 5 bases outside the gene matches. In DNA form, the CDR3 reads TGTGCCAGCAGGCCCGGGACAGGGGTTTCACCCCTCCACTTT. It encodes CASRPGTGVSPLHF.

This chain uses TRBV5-1 with TRBJ2-2; 8 positions match TRBD2. Looked up from germline, CDR1 is SGHRS and CDR2 is YFSETQ. This CDR3 contains 13 residues. V was pared by 3 bases and J by 6 bases, with 1 base of the junction left unmatched. The CDR3 loop reads CASSYGGAGELFF. CDR3 in DNA: TGCGCCAGCAGCTACGGGGGGGCCGGGGAGCTGTTTTTT.

This clone showed up just a few times. The chain carries TRBV5-1 and TRBJ2-1; 7 bases fit TRBD1. CDR1 and CDR2 (germline): SGHRS, YFSETQ. This CDR3 is 13 amino acids long. After removal of 5 bases from V and 7 bases from J, the junction contained 6 bases not matched to a gene. The CDR3 DNA follows: TGCGCCAGCAGGATGACAGGGCGAAATGAGCAGTTCTTC. Residues: CASRMTGRNEQFF.

This clone was counted once. This chain connects TRBV2 to TRBJ1-2, with 11 bases matching TRBD1. The CDR3 has 15 residues. In germline, CDR1 is SNHLY, CDR2 FYNNEI. V dropped 7 bases and J dropped 1; count of bases not matched to a gene: 5. The CDR3 loop reads CASTLDRGLNYGYTF. The CDR3 bases are TGTGCCAGCACCCTGGACAGGGGGCTTAACTATGGCTACACCTTC.

The chain is built from TRBV28 and TRBJ2-7, with 7 bases fitting TRBD1. This CDR3 has 15 residues. With 6 bases clipped from V and 1 base from J, the junction kept 9 bases outside the gene matches. CDR1 is MDHEN, CDR2 SYDVKM, per germline. The CDR3 here is CASSYRPGQSYEQYV. As DNA, the CDR3 is TGTGCCAGCAGCTACCGACCGGGACAGTCCTACGAGCAGTACGTC.

This clone was detected a few times. The V and J genes are TRBV2 and TRBJ2-1; TRBD2 matches at 11 bases. Germline CDR1 SNHLY, CDR2 FYNNEI. The CDR3 has 13 residues. V gave up 6 bases and J gave up 8 bases; unmatched junction bases: 3. This CDR3 reads CASSATSGDEQFF. CDR3 bases: TGTGCCAGCAGCGCGACTAGCGGGGATGAGCAGTTCTTC. Together with reference TRBV2 and TRBJ2-1, the CDR3 gives the full variable domain: EPEVTQTPSHQVTQMGQEVILRCVPISNHLYFYWYRQILGQKVEFLVSFYNNEISEKSEIFDDQFSVERPDGSNFTLKIRSTKLEDSAMYFCASSATSGDEQFFGPGTRLTVL.

Concerning this clone itself: At one end, the junction sequence differs from germline, possibly due to a read error. This sequence joins TRBV24-1 and TRBJ2-1; D is ambiguous. The CDR3 runs to 13 residues. CDR1 and CDR2 from the germline V gene are KGHDR and SFDVKD. The CDR3: CATSDPSSTKRLF. Here the CDR3 DNA reads TGTGCCACCAGTGATCCTTCGAGCACCAAACGCCTCTTC.

The chain combines TRBV12-3 or TRBV12-4 with TRBJ2-6; no clear D gene. Trimming shortened V by 10 bases and J by 4 bases, and 8 bases separated the two germline ends. The CDR3 length is 12 residues. The DNA for the CDR3 is TGTGCCACCAGCCTGGGGGCCAACGTCCTGACTTTC. As protein: CATSLGANVLTF.

The CDR3 DNA reads TGTGCCAGCAGCATCTACAGGGGTGGAAACACCATATATTTT. This encodes CASSIYRGGNTIYF. The rearrangement uses TRBV7-2 and TRBJ1-3; 7 bases map to TRBD1. Germline V gene lookup returns CDR1 SGHTA and CDR2 FQGNSA. V was clipped by 5 bases and J by 3 bases; unmatched bases: 4. The CDR3 runs 14 residues.

The gene calls are TRBV10-3 and TRBJ1-5; D gene unclear. The V end was cut by 1 base, the J end by 7 bases, with 11 bases between. Germline V lookup: CDR1 ENHRY, CDR2 SYGVKD. The CDR3 is made up of 14 amino acids. The CDR3 DNA reads TGTGCCATCAGTGAGTTCTTGTCAGGACAGCCCCAGCATTTT. As protein: CAISEFLSGQPQHF.

The CDR3 region is CASSDRRQGGYTF. The CDR3, as DNA: TGTGCCAGCAGCGACAGGCGTCAGGGAGGCTACACCTTC. The V and J genes are TRBV9 and TRBJ1-2; a weak D match, TRBD1 (5 bases). Germline CDR1 is SGDLS and CDR2 is YYNGEE. V lost 3 bases and J lost 8, with 14 bases in between. The CDR3 consists of 13 residues.

The chain links TRBV4-1 to TRBJ1-1; the D gene is possibly TRBD1 (6 bases). CDR1 is MGHRA and CDR2 is YSYEKL in the germline V gene. The germline V and J ends were trimmed by 0 bases and 4 bases, with 12 bases remaining between them. This CDR3 contains 15 residues. The CDR3 nucleotides are TGCGCCAGCAGCCAAGATCTAGGGGGGGTCACTGAAGCTTTCTTT. Its protein is CASSQDLGGVTEAFF.

The genes are TRBV6-6 and TRBJ1-2, with 7 bases lining up with TRBD1. The CDR3 is 15 amino acids. The trim removed 6 bases at V and 4 bases at J, leaving 11 bases unmatched. Germline lookup yields CDR1 MNHNY and CDR2 SVGAGI (reference sequence). The CDR3, as DNA: TGTGCCAGCAGCGATCTCGGGACAGCGGGCTATGGCTACACCTTC. Translated, it gives CASSDLGTAGYGYTF.

V usage is TRBV19 and J usage is TRBJ2-1, with 12 bases identical to TRBD2. V lost 5 bases, J lost 8 bases, and 7 bases stayed unmatched. The CDR3 loop spans 15 amino acids. Germline V gene sequence: CDR1 LNHDA, CDR2 SQIVND (reference sequence). The CDR3 sequence: CASSDRTSGDHEQFF. The CDR3 coding sequence is TGTGCCAGTAGTGATCGGACTAGCGGGGACCATGAGCAGTTCTTC.

This clone was seen a handful of times. The gene calls are TRBV9 and TRBJ1-4; no reliable D call. Germline V lookup: CDR1 SGDLS, CDR2 YYNGEE. The CDR3 is made up of 15 amino acids. The V end was cut by 3 bases, the J end by 0 bases, with 9 bases between. The CDR3 spells CASSALGTTNEKLFF. As DNA, the CDR3 is TGTGCCAGCAGCGCCCTAGGTACAACTAATGAAAAACTGTTTTTT.

This chain links TRBV5-1 with TRBJ1-2, with 7 nucleotides matching TRBD1. Per germline, CDR1 SGHRS and CDR2 YFSETQ. The CDR3 is 13 amino acids. Trimming took 4 bases from V and 8 from J; bases not matched to a gene: 8. CDR3 nucleotides: TGCGCCAGCAGCCCAGGCCAGGGGGACGGCTACACCTTC. Its protein is CASSPGQGDGYTF.

The J gene is TRBJ2-2, the V gene TRBV18; D is ambiguous. V lost 3 bases, J lost 6 bases, and 11 bases lay in between. Germline CDR1 KGHSH, CDR2 LQKENI. This CDR3 spans 14 amino acids. The CDR3 DNA sequence: TGTGCCAGCTCACCGTCGGCGGCAGCCGGGGAGCTGTTTTTT. Residues: CASSPSAAAGELFF. Combining the CDR3 with reference TRBV18 and TRBJ2-2 gives the whole variable domain NAGVMQNPRHLVRRRGQEARLRCSPMKGHSHVYWYRQLPEEGLKFMVYLQKENIIDESGMPKERFSAEFPKEGPSILRIQQVVRGDSAAYFCASSPSAAAGELFFGEGSRLTVL.

This clone came up once. The V gene is TRBV7-2, the J gene TRBJ1-5, with D uncertain. Germline V CDR1 and CDR2: SGHTA, FQGNSA. V shed 6 bases and J shed 3 bases, with 9 bases lying between them. The CDR3 is made up of 13 amino acids. CDR3 loop: CASRFEHNQPQHF. The CDR3 coding sequence is TGTGCCAGCAGATTCGAACACAATCAGCCCCAGCATTTT.